This T cell receptor beta chain was identified during a study of shared clonotypes between healthy human individuals. Study information: Each donor's CD8 memory used one plate, CD8 naive two, each CD4 subset three.

The J segment lost 3 bases and the V segment lost 3 bases, leaving 8 bases of the junction unmatched. CDR3 length: 17 residues. Germline CDR1 is MGHRA and CDR2 is YSYEKL. Deep-level settings were used for running the assay. Only in-frame clones appear in the TCRdb table, and some are missing; sequencing was by immunoSEQ multiplex PCR. This table has hundreds of thousands of clones, less than 85% appearing once. This sequence was found in a woman aged 25 to 39 in good health. The chain has TRBV4-1 and TRBJ1-6, with 7 bases aligning to TRBD1. Sequenced: memory CD4+ T cells sorted from blood. Subset here: CD45RA-negative fraction. For the CDR3, the DNA is TGCGCCAGCAGCCAGGACCGACAGGGCAGCTATAATTCACCCCTCCACTTT. Amino acids: CASSQDRQGSYNSPLHF.